This TCR beta chain is drawn from a study of T cells in narcolepsy. Study overall: Enrolled donors included narcolepsy type 1 or type 2 patients and healthy controls.

This table comes from immunoSEQ multiplex PCR, and its TCRdb copy is limited to in-frame clones, with some not included. The sample comprises approximately 23,000 clones, 85% of which are singletons, and roughly 10% rests with the top ten. Details on this clone: Its antigen remains unknown.

CDR3 size: 14 residues. Trimming cost V 7 bases and J 0 bases, with 12 bases left between them. CDR1 and CDR2 from the germline V gene are SNHLY and FYNNEI. Study-wide points: Autoreactive HCRT-specific and TRIB2-specific clonotypes were marked in same-patient CSF-versus-blood CD4+ comparisons. In some patient and control memory CD4+ samples, autoreactive clones were absent. Autoreactive clonotypes reportedly recurred in blood of same and different patients, not controls.

The receptor was derived from a human donor in good health. The rearrangement uses TRBV2 and TRBJ1-2, with D perhaps TRBD1 (5 bases). Sequencing input: memory (CD45RA-) CD4+ T cells from blood. In nucleotides, the CDR3 is TGTGCCAGCACTGACCGGGGGGCTAACTATGGCTACACCTTC. Residues: CASTDRGANYGYTF.